The present entry profiles one T cell receptor (beta chain) with its context. The antigen it binds to is not known. The sample holds no much larger clone one base away, and base qualities are not on file. The sample is drawn from a study of T-cell reconstitution after alpha-beta-depleted transplantation in children (dated by TCRdb to 2016 to 2017). About the full investigation: Using TCR repertoire profiling, the study followed T-cell immune reconstitution in a quantitative way in children after TCRalphabeta/CD19-depleted allogeneic hematopoietic cell transplantation.

The V end gives up 2 bases and the J end 0 bases, leaving 2 bases in the junction not matched to a gene. The CDR3 spans 15 residues, from the cysteine through the phenylalanine. Only the CDR3 portion is preserved as DNA: 45 bases, with reading frame beginning at the first base. The germline V gene (reference sequence) specifies GTSNPN as CDR1 and SVGIG as CDR2. Library method: PCR. Sequencing relied on an Illumina HiSeq 2500. To normalize quantification of the TCRbeta repertoire, the TCR libraries were built with molecular barcoding that relied on unique molecular identifiers. The public reads were quality trimmed at Q25 with fastp and then assembled into clones with MiXCR by TCRdb, keeping productive beta chains. When rows share a CDR3 protein, they turn into one entry using the most common DNA and genes. Recorded for this sample are 190,000 or so distinct CDR3 sequences; approximately 6.6% of them occurred a single time. The top ten hold approximately 2.9% of the sample.

Here the chain combines TRBV30 and TRBJ1-3, with 9 central nucleotides matching TRBD1. The clonotype was recovered from a human donor who donated a stem cell graft to a child with Wiskott-Aldrich syndrome. The sequenced sample was PBMCs from the stem cell graft donor, obtained from the stem cell graft. The DNA sequence is TGTGCCTGGAGTAGGACAGGGGACTCTGGAAACACCATATATTTT. It is translated as CAWSRTGDSGNTIYF.